This T cell receptor (beta chain) came from a study of T cell changes during pregnancy in multiple sclerosis. This table comes from immunoSEQ multiplex PCR, and its TCRdb copy is limited to in-frame clones, with some not included. The table records about 70,000 clones, roughly 92% of them present only once. V was pared by 1 base and J by 16 bases, with 3 bases of the junction left unmatched. Germline CDR1 reads SNHLY; CDR2 reads FYNNEI. This CDR3 is built from 12 residues. The sequence derives from a female donor in good health, enrolled as a control in a pregnancy study. The chain joins TRBV2 to TRBJ1-3; TRBD1 matches at 11 bases. Sequenced here: CD8+ T cells from peripheral blood mononuclear cells, sampled in the third trimester of pregnancy. The CDR3, as DNA: TGTGCCAGCAGTGAAGTGTGGACAGGGGGCTATTTT. Its translation is CASSEVWTGGYF.